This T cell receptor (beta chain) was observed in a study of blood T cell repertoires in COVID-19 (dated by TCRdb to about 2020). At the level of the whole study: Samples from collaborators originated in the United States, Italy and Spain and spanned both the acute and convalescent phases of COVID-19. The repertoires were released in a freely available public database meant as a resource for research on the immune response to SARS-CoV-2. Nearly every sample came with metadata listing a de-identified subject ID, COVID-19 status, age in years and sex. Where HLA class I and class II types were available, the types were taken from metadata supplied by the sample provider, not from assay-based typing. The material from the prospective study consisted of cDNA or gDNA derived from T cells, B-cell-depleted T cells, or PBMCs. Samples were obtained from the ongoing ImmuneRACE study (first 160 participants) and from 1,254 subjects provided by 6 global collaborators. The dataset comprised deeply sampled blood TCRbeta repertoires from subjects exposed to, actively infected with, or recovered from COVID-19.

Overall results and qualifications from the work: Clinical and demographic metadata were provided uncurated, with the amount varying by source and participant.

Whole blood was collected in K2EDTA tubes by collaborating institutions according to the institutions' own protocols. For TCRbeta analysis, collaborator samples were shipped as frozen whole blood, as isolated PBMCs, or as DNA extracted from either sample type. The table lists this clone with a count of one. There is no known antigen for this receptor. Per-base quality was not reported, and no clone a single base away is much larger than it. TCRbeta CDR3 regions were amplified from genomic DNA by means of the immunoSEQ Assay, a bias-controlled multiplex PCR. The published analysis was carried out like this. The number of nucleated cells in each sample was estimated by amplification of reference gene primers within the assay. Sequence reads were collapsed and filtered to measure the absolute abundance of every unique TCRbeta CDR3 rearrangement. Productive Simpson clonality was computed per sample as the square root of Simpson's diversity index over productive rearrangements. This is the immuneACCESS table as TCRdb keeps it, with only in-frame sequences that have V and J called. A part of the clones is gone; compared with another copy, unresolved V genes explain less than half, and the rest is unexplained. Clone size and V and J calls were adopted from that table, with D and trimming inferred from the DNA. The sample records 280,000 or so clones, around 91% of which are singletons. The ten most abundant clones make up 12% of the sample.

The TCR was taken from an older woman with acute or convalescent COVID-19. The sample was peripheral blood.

Here the CDR3 is given as CASSTRASGSTYNEQFF. The DNA reads TGTGCCAGCAGTACCCGGGCTAGCGGGAGTACCTACAATGAGCAGTTCTTC. The V and J segments used are TRBV6-2 or TRBV6-3 and TRBJ2-1, and 10 bases in between align with TRBD2. The CDR3 sequence holds 17 residues, the cysteine and phenylalanine included. Solely the CDR3 DNA is kept, with 51 bases framed from the first base. Looking up the germline V gene yields CDR1 MNHEY and CDR2 SVGEGT. Germline trimming amounts to 5 bases on V and 2 bases on J, with 9 as the count of junction bases outside the gene matches.